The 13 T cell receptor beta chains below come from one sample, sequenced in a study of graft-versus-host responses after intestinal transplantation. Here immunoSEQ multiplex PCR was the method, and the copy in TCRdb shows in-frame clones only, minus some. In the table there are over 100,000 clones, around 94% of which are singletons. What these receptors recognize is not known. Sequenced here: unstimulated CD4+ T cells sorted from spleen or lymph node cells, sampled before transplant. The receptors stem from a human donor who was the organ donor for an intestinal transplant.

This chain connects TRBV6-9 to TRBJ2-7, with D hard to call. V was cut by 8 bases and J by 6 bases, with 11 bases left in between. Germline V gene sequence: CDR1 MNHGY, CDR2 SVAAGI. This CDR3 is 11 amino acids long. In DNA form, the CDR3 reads TGTGCCAGCTCACCCCCCCTCGAGCAGTACTTC. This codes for CASSPPLEQYF.

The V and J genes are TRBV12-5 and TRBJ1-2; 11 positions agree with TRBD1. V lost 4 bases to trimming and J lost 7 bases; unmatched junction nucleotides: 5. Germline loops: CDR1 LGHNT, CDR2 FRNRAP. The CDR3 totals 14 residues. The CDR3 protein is CASGWPGQGGGYTF. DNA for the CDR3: TGTGCTAGTGGTTGGCCGGGACAGGGGGGTGGCTACACCTTC.

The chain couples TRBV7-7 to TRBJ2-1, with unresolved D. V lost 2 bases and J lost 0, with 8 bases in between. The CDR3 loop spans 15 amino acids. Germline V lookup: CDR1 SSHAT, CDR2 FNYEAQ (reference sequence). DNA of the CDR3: TGTGCCAGCAGCTTATTTCCAAGCTCCTACAATGAGCAGTTCTTC. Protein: CASSLFPSSYNEQFF. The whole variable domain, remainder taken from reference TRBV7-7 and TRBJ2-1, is GAGVSQSPRYKVTKRGQDVTLRCDPISSHATLYWYQQALGQGPEFLTYFNYEAQPDKSGLPSDRFSAERPEGSISTLTIQRTEQRDSAMYRCASSLFPSSYNEQFFGPGTRLTVL.

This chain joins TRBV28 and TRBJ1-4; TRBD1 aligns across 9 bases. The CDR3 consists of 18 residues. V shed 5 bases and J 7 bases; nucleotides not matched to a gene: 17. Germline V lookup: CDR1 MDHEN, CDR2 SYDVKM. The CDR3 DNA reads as TGTGCCAGCAGTCCAATCGTCCCGGGACAGGGTCAGGGTGAAAAACTGTTTTTT. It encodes CASSPIVPGQGQGEKLFF.

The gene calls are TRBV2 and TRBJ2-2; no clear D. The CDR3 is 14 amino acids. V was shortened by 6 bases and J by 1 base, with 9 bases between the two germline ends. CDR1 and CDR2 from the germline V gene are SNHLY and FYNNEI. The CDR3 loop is CASRVLVNTGELFF. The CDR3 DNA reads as TGTGCCAGCAGGGTCCTCGTGAACACCGGGGAGCTGTTTTTT. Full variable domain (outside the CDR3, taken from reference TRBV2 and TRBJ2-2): EPEVTQTPSHQVTQMGQEVILRCVPISNHLYFYWYRQILGQKVEFLVSFYNNEISEKSEIFDDQFSVERPDGSNFTLKIRSTKLEDSAMYFCASRVLVNTGELFFGEGSRLTVL.

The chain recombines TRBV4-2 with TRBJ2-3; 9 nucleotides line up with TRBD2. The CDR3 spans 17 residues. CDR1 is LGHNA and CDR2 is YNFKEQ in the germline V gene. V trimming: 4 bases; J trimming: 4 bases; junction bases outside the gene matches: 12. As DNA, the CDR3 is TGTGCCAGCAGCCGCGCGTTAGCGGGAGTCGGTGCAGATACGCAGTATTTT. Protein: CASSRALAGVGADTQYF.

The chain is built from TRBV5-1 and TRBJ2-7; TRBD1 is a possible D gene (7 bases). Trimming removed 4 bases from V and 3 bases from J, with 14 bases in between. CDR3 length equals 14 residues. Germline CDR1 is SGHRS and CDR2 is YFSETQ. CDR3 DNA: TGCGCCAGCAGCCCGGAGGGGGCCGGCTACGAGCAGTACTTC. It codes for CASSPEGAGYEQYF.

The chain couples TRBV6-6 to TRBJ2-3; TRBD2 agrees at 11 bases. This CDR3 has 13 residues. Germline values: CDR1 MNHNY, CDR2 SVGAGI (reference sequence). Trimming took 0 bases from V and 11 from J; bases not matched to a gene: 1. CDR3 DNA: TGTGCCAGCAGTTACTCGACTAGCGGGATGCAGTATTTT. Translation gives CASSYSTSGMQYF.

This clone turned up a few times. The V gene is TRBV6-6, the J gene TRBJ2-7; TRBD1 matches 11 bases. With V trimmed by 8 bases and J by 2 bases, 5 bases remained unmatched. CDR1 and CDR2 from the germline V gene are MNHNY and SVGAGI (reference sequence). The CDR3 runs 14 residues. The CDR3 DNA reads TGTGCCAGCTTAGCGGGACAGGGGGCCTACGAGCAGTACTTC. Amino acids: CASLAGQGAYEQYF.

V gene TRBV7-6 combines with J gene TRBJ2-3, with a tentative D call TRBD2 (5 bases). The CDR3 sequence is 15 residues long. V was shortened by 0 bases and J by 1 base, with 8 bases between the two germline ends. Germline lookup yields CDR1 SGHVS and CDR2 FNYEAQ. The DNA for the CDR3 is TGTGCCAGCAGCTTAGCGGGAGCCGGCACAGATACGCAGTATTTT. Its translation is CASSLAGAGTDTQYF.

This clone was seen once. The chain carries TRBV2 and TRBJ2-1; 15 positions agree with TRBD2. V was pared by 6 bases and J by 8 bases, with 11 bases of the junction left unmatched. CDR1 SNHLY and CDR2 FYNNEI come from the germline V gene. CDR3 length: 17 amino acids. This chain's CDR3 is CASRGGTSGRIMDEQFF. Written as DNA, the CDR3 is TGTGCCAGCAGGGGGGGGACTAGCGGGAGGATTATGGATGAGCAGTTCTTC.

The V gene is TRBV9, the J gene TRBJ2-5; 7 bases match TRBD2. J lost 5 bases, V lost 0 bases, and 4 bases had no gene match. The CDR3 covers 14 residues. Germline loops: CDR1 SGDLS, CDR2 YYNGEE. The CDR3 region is CASSVAPGGETQYF. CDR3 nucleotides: TGTGCCAGCAGCGTAGCCCCCGGGGGGGAGACCCAGTACTTC.

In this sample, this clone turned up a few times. In DNA form, the CDR3 reads TGTGCCAGCAGCCCCGACGGAGGAAACACCATATATTTT. Translating gives CASSPDGGNTIYF. The chain employs TRBV7-3 and TRBJ1-3; D is ambiguous. This CDR3 region has 13 residues. Germline CDR1 SGHTA, CDR2 FQGTGA. V gave up 5 bases and J gave up 4 bases, with 9 bases separating them.